This entry lists 27 T cell receptor beta chains sequenced from one sample in a study of cytomegalovirus exposure and HLA in healthy donors listed by TCRdb under 2017. To prepare the library, the immunoSEQ multiplex PCR assay was applied. The multiplex PCR relied on a mix of 60 forward primers for TCR Vbeta segments and 13 reverse primers for TCR Jbeta segments. TCRdb took over this immuneACCESS table, retaining in-frame rearrangements with V and J assigned. Such tables are incomplete; in checked studies, under half of the missing clones stem from an unresolved V gene, and the remainder is unexplained. The sample table records over 85,000 clones; roughly 86% of these occur just once. Jointly, the top ten make up more than 1.5% of the sample. Input material: PBMCs. The receptors shown here come from a man in his forties in good health and CMV-seronegative.

V gene TRBV27 combines with J gene TRBJ2-1; TRBD2 aligns across 7 bases. V lost 2 bases and J lost 5; bases outside the gene matches: 6. The length of the CDR3 is 15 residues. CDR1 is MNHEY, CDR2 SMNVEV, per germline (reference sequence). In DNA form, the CDR3 reads TGTGCCAGCAGTTTAACGCCTAGCGGTCACAATGAGCAGTTCTTC. Translation: CASSLTPSGHNEQFF.

This clone was counted only a few times. This rearrangement joins TRBV28 to TRBJ1-2, with a weak D call TRBD1 (6 bases). Germline V gene data show CDR1 as MDHEN and CDR2 as SYDVKM. V lost 2 bases and J lost 4, with 11 bases in between. The CDR3 loop spans 14 amino acids. CDR3 amino acids: CASSLPDRLYGYTF. In DNA form, the CDR3 reads TGTGCCAGCAGTTTACCGGACAGACTCTATGGCTACACCTTC.

V gene TRBV13 combines with J gene TRBJ2-1, with 16 bases fitting TRBD2. The CDR3 contains 17 residues. Losses at the gene ends were 5 bases for V and 7 bases for J; bases not matched to a gene: 8. Per germline, CDR1 PRHDT and CDR2 FYEKMQ (reference sequence). Here the CDR3 DNA reads TGTGCCAGCAGCACGGGGACTAGCGGGGGGGCCCGAAATGAGCAGTTCTTC. Protein sequence: CASSTGTSGGARNEQFF. Based on the CDR3 plus reference TRBV13 and TRBJ2-1, the full variable domain is AAGVIQSPRHLIKEKRETATLKCYPIPRHDTVYWYQQGPGQDPQFLISFYEKMQSDKGSIPDRFSAQQFSDYHSELNMSSLELGDSALYFCASSTGTSGGARNEQFFGPGTRLTVL.

This clone was seen just once. This chain uses TRBV18 with TRBJ2-1, with TRBD2 matching over 13 bases. Trimming cost V 3 bases and J 9 bases; bases outside gene matches: 8. This CDR3 is 16 amino acids long. Germline V gene lookup returns CDR1 KGHSH and CDR2 LQKENI. The CDR3 reads CASSPAWTSGGSEQFF. In DNA, the CDR3 is TGTGCCAGCTCACCGGCCTGGACTAGCGGGGGTAGTGAGCAGTTCTTC.

The chain employs TRBV19 and TRBJ2-2; D is unresolved. The germline CDR1 and CDR2 sequences are LNHDA and SQIVND (reference sequence). V was clipped by 3 bases and J by 1 base, with 12 bases between them. The CDR3 covers 16 residues. CDR3 loop: CASSIQRVQNTGELFF. The CDR3 DNA reads TGTGCCAGTAGTATCCAGCGAGTTCAGAACACCGGGGAGCTGTTTTTT.

This rearrangement joins TRBV19 to TRBJ1-1; D unclear. Germline V gene lookup returns CDR1 LNHDA and CDR2 SQIVND (reference sequence). The CDR3 is 11 residues long. Trimming shortened V by 10 bases and J by 1 base, and 7 bases separated the two germline ends. The CDR3 reads CATRKNTEAFF. CDR3 in DNA: TGTGCCACCAGGAAGAACACTGAAGCTTTCTTT.

V and J are TRBV20-1 and TRBJ1-1; D uncertain. Germline lookup yields CDR1 DFQATT and CDR2 SNEGSKA (reference sequence). This CDR3 spans 9 amino acids. The ends were cut back, 6 bases at V and 10 bases at J, with 9 bases in the middle. The CDR3 nucleotides are TGCAGTGCCCACCAGGCAGCTTTCTTT. Its translation: CSAHQAAFF.

V gene TRBV5-1 combines with J gene TRBJ2-1, with TRBD2 matching over 8 bases. The germline V gene encodes CDR1 SGHRS and CDR2 YFSETQ. This CDR3 is 13 amino acids long. J was trimmed by 16 bases and V by 0 bases; bases with no gene match: 9. CDR3 DNA: TGCGCCAGCAGCTTGGCCACTCCCAGCGGGGGATTCTTC. This gives the protein CASSLATPSGGFF.

This chain links TRBV19 with TRBJ1-2; perhaps TRBD1 as D (5 bases). V shed 8 bases and J shed 5 bases, with 18 bases lying between them. The CDR3 is made up of 14 amino acids. Looked up from germline, CDR1 is LNHDA and CDR2 is SQIVND (reference sequence). CDR3 residues: CASGLTGTAYGYTF. CDR3 bases: TGTGCCAGTGGTTTAACCGGGACTGCTTATGGCTACACCTTC. Full variable domain (remainder filled in from reference TRBV19 and TRBJ1-2): DGGITQSPKYLFRKEGQNVTLSCEQNLNHDAMYWYRQDPGQGLRLIYYSQIVNDFQKGDIAEGYSVSREKKESFPLTVTSAQKNPTAFYLCASGLTGTAYGYTFGSGTRLTVV.

This clone was detected once. The genes are TRBV2 and TRBJ2-7; 8 positions match TRBD1. Trimming took 6 bases from V and 6 from J; bases not matched to a gene: 7. The CDR3 contains 13 residues. CDR1 and CDR2 (germline): SNHLY, FYNNEI. DNA for the CDR3: TGTGCCAGCAGGTCGACAGGGGTTATCGAGCAGTACTTC. Translated, it gives CASRSTGVIEQYF.

The J gene is TRBJ2-7, the V gene TRBV30, with TRBD1 identical over 10 bases. CDR1 and CDR2 from the germline V gene are GTSNPN and SVGIG (reference sequence). The CDR3 contains 13 residues. V dropped 6 bases and J dropped 5; count of bases not matched to a gene: 7. This chain's CDR3 is CACPGQGTHEQYF. The CDR3 coding sequence is TGTGCCTGCCCGGGACAGGGGACCCACGAGCAGTACTTC.

V gene TRBV5-4 combines with J gene TRBJ2-7; a possible D gene is TRBD2 (5 bases). V lost 4 bases, J lost 7 bases, and 18 bases lay in between. The V gene's germline CDR1 is SGHNT and CDR2 YYREEE (reference sequence). The CDR3 is 14 residues long. For the CDR3, the DNA is TGTGCCAGCAGCATGGAGGCGGCCAGCGGAGAGCAGTACTTC. Its protein product is CASSMEAASGEQYF. The full variable domain, in which reference TRBV5-4 and TRBJ2-7 provide the parts outside the CDR3, is ETGVTQSPTHLIKTRGQQVTLRCSSQSGHNTVSWYQQALGQGPQFIFQYYREEENGRGNFPPRFSGLQFPNYSSELNVNALELDDSALYLCASSMEAASGEQYFGPGTRLTVT.

V is TRBV28 and J is TRBJ2-3; the D gene is possibly TRBD1 (6 bases). CDR1 and CDR2 from the germline V gene are MDHEN and SYDVKM. The CDR3 has 17 residues. V was pared by 7 bases and J by 2 bases, with 22 bases between. CDR3 nucleotides: TGTGCCAGCAAGATCCCGACCGGACAGACGCTCACAGATACGCAGTATTTT. It is translated as CASKIPTGQTLTDTQYF.

The chain links TRBV20-1 to TRBJ2-7; D not certain. The CDR3 contains 11 residues. V was trimmed by 7 bases and J by 2 bases, leaving 9 bases between them. Per the germline V gene, CDR1 is DFQATT and CDR2 is SNEGSKA (reference sequence). The CDR3 loop is CSVGTAYEQYF. The DNA of the CDR3 is TGCAGTGTGGGCACAGCCTACGAGCAGTACTTC.

The chain's CDR3 is CASSTEGYEQFF. The CDR3 DNA reads TGTGCCAGCAGCACCGAGGGCTATGAGCAGTTCTTC. J is TRBJ2-1 and V is TRBV6-1; maybe TRBD2 (5 bases). V lost 6 bases to trimming and J lost 8 bases, with 11 bases between them. The CDR3 consists of 12 residues. The germline gives CDR1 MNHNS, CDR2 SASEGT.

This clone has a handful of counts. This chain links TRBV6-1 with TRBJ2-7; possibly TRBD2 for D (5 bases). The CDR3 runs to 11 residues. CDR1 MNHNS and CDR2 SASEGT come from the germline V gene. Trimming stripped 5 bases from V and 4 bases from J, with 6 bases between. The DNA for the CDR3 is TGTGCCAGCAGTCGGGGATACGAGCAGTACTTC. Translated, it gives CASSRGYEQYF.

The chain employs TRBV6-5 and TRBJ1-6, with a tentative D call TRBD1 (5 bases). The V gene's germline CDR1 is MNHEY and CDR2 SVGAGI. V was clipped by 6 bases and J by 8 bases, with 11 bases between them. The CDR3 is 13 amino acids. In DNA, the CDR3 is TGTGCCAGCAGACCTAGGGGTGATTCACCCCTCCACTTT. Residues: CASRPRGDSPLHF.

The V and J genes are TRBV7-2 and TRBJ2-3, with TRBD2 matching 8 bases. V lost 5 bases and J lost 10; bases outside the gene matches: 14. Germline V CDR1 and CDR2: SGHTA, FQGNSA. The CDR3 sequence is 15 residues long. CDR3 nucleotides: TGTGCCAGCAGCCTTTCTTTAGCGGGGCCTTCGCCGCAGTATTTT. Translated, it gives CASSLSLAGPSPQYF. Full variable domain (rest looked up from reference TRBV7-2 and TRBJ2-3): GAGVSQSPSNKVTEKGKDVELRCDPISGHTALYWYRQSLGQGLEFLIYFQGNSAPDKSGLPSDRFSAERTGGSVSTLTIQRTQQEDSAVYLCASSLSLAGPSPQYFGPGTRLTVL.

The chain joins TRBV5-6 to TRBJ2-3, with 7 nucleotides matching TRBD1. CDR1 is SGHDT, CDR2 YYEEEE, per germline. Trimming removed 4 bases from V and 2 bases from J; junction bases left unmatched: 1. This CDR3 spans 13 amino acids. The DNA of the CDR3 is TGTGCCAGCAGCGACAGGGCCACAGATACGCAGTATTTT. Amino acids: CASSDRATDTQYF. Looking up the rest from reference TRBV5-6 and TRBJ2-3 gives the full variable domain: DAGVTQSPTHLIKTRGQQVTLRCSPKSGHDTVSWYQQALGQGPQFIFQYYEEEERQRGNFPDRFSGHQFPNYSSELNVNALLLGDSALYLCASSDRATDTQYFGPGTRLTVL.

Only one count was recorded for this clone. The gene calls are TRBV6-5 and TRBJ1-1; D is possibly TRBD1 (6 bases). This CDR3 is built from 16 residues. Trimming pared 4 bases from V and 4 bases from J, leaving 19 bases between. Germline loops: CDR1 MNHEY, CDR2 SVGAGI. The CDR3 region has the DNA TGTGCCAGCAGTTGGGACACCAACAAGCGGGGCACTGAAGCTTTCTTT. It specifies CASSWDTNKRGTEAFF.

The V and J genes are TRBV6-1 and TRBJ1-3; perhaps TRBD1 as D (5 bases). V was trimmed by 0 bases and J by 2 bases, leaving 8 bases between them. Germline V lookup: CDR1 MNHNS, CDR2 SASEGT. This CDR3 is built from 15 residues. The DNA of the CDR3 is TGTGCCAGCAGTGAAGCTGGCAGGGCTGGAAACACCATATATTTT. Protein: CASSEAGRAGNTIYF.

This clone has a single count. V gene TRBV5-8 combines with J gene TRBJ1-4; 12 bases match TRBD1. The CDR3 covers 16 residues. Germline CDR1 and CDR2: SGHTS and YDEGEE. The V segment lost 0 bases and the J segment 5 bases; nucleotides outside the gene matches: 2. The CDR3: CASSLGDRGHNEKLFF. For the CDR3, the DNA is TGTGCCAGCAGCTTGGGGGACAGGGGGCACAATGAAAAACTGTTTTTT.

The chain carries TRBV5-1 and TRBJ2-5; a weak D match, TRBD1 (6 bases). This CDR3 spans 13 amino acids. Germline V CDR1 and CDR2: SGHRS, YFSETQ. The V gene lost 1 base and the J gene lost 4 bases, with 8 bases spanning the gap. CDR3 in DNA: TGCGCCAGCAGCTTGCTAGGGGGAGAGACCCAGTACTTC. Amino acids: CASSLLGGETQYF.

CDR3 bases: TGCGCCAGCAGCCAAGAACCACGGACTTCCTACAATGAGCAGTTCTTC. Residues: CASSQEPRTSYNEQFF. The chain employs TRBV4-1 and TRBJ2-1, with D perhaps matching TRBD2 (5 bases). This CDR3 comprises 16 residues. The V gene lost 0 bases and the J gene lost 1 base, with 10 bases spanning the gap. The germline gives CDR1 MGHRA, CDR2 YSYEKL.

The sample holds one count of this clone. The chain employs TRBV30 and TRBJ1-1, with 7 bases fitting TRBD1. Germline V lookup: CDR1 GTSNPN, CDR2 SVGIG (reference sequence). V shed 4 bases and J 4 bases; nucleotides not matched to a gene: 9. The CDR3 contains 14 residues. CDR3 loop: CAWTRRGDSTEAFF. CDR3 coding DNA: TGTGCCTGGACCCGTAGGGGGGACAGCACTGAAGCTTTCTTT.

The genes are TRBV5-5 and TRBJ2-5, with TRBD2 matching 9 bases. Germline V gene lookup returns CDR1 SGHKS and CDR2 YYEKEE (reference sequence). V lost 4 bases, J lost 5 bases, and 12 bases stayed unmatched. CDR3 size: 16 residues. The CDR3 region has the DNA TGTGCCAGCAGCCATAGCGGGGGAACCCTCCCGGAGACCCAGTACTTC. Encoded protein: CASSHSGGTLPETQYF.

The genes are TRBV30 and TRBJ1-6, with a tentative D call TRBD1 (6 bases). CDR3 length: 15 residues. CDR1 is GTSNPN and CDR2 is SVGIG in the germline V gene (reference sequence). Trimming left V 1 base short and J 3 bases short, with 10 bases between. DNA for the CDR3: TGTGCCTGGAGTGAGGGGACAAACTATAATTCACCCCTCCACTTT. Its translation: CAWSEGTNYNSPLHF.